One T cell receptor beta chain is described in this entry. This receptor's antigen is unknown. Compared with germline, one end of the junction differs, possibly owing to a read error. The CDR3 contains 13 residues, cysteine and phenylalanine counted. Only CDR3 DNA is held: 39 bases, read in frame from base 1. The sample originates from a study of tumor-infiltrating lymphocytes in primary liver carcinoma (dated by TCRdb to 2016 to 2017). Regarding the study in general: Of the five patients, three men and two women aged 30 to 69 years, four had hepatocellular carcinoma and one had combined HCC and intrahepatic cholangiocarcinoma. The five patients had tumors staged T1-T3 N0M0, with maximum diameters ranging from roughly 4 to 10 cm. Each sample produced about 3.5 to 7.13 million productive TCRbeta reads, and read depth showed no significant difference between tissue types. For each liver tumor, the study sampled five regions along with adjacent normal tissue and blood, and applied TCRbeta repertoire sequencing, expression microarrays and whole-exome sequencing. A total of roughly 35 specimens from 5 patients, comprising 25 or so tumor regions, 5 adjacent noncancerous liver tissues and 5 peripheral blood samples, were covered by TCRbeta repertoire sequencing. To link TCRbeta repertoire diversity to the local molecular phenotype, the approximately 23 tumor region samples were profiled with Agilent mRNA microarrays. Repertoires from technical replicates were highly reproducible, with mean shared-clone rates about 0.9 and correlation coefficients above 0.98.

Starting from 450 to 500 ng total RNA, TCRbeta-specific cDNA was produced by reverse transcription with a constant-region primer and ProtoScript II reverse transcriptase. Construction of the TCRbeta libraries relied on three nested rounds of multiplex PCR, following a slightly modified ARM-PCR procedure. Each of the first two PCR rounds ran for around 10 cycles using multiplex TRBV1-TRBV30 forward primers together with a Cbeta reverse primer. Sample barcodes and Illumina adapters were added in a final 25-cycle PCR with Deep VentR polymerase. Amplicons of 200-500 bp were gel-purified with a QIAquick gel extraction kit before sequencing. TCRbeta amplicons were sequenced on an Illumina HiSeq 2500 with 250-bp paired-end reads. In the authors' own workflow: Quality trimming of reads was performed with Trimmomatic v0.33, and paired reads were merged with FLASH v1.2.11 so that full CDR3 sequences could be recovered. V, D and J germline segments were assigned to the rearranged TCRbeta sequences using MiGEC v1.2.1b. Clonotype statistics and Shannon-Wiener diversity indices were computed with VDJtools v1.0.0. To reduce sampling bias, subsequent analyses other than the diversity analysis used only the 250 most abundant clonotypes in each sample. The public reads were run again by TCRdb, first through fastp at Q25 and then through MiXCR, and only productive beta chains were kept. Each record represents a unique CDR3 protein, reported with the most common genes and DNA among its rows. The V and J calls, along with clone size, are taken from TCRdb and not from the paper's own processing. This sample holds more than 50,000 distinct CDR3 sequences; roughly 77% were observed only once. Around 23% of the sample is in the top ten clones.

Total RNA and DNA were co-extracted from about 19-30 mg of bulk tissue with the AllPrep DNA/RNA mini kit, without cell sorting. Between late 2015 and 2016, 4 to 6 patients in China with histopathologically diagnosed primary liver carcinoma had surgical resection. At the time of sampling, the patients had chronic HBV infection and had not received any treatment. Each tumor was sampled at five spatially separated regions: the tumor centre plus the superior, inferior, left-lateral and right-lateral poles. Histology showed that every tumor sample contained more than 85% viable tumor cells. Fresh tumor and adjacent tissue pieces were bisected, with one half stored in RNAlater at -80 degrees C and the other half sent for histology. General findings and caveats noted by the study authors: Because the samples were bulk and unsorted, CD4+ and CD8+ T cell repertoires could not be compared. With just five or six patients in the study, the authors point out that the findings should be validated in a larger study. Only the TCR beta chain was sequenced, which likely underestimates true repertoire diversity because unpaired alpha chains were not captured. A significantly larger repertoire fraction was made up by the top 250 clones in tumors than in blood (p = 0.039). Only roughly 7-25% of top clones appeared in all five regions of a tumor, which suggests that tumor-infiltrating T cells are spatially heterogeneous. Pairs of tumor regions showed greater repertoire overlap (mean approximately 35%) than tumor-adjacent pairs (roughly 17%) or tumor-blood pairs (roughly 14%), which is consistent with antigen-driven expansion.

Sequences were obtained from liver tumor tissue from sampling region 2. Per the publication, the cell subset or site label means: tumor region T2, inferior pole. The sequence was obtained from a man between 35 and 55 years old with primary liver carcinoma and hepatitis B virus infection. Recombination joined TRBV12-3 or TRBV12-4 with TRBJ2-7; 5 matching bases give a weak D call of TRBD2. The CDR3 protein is CTSIRREYYEQYF. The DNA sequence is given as TGTACCAGCATCAGACGGGAATACTACGAGCAGTACTTC.